These 29 T cell receptor beta chains share one sample of origin, sequenced in a study of T cells in Graves' hyperthyroidism and ophthalmopathy. TCR beta CDR3 sequences were amplified from RNA transcripts. In the first-round RT-PCR of the TCR CDR3, the HTBI primer set was used. TCRdb reprocessed the multiplex PCR reads via MiXCR and lists one record per CDR3 protein. The profile shows under 400,000 distinct CDR3 sequences, roughly 15% of them singletons. Sequencing was performed on blood. The receptors derive from a young man with Graves' hyperthyroidism.

This clonotype was counted many times. V is TRBV3-1 and J is TRBJ2-3; perhaps TRBD2 as D (5 bases). The CDR3 is 12 residues long. Germline CDR1 reads LGHDT; CDR2 reads YNNKEL (reference sequence). Trimming left V 6 bases short and J 6 bases short, with 10 bases between. The CDR3 here is CASSRIADTQYF. CDR3 nucleotide sequence: TGTGCCAGCAGTCGTATAGCGGATACGCAGTATTTT.

This clonotype was seen at least ten times. This chain connects TRBV6-1 to TRBJ2-2, with TRBD1 as a possible D gene (5 bases). The CDR3 loop spans 17 amino acids. V dropped 6 bases and J dropped 6 bases, with 23 bases sitting between them. Germline V gene data show CDR1 as MNHNS and CDR2 as SASEGT. The CDR3: CASSPTLDTVFAGELFF. In nucleotides, the CDR3 is TGTGCCAGCAGCCCGACCTTGGACACAGTTTTTGCCGGGGAGCTGTTTTTT.

This clonotype was counted at least ten times. The J gene is TRBJ1-1, the V gene TRBV5-1; TRBD1 might be the D (5 bases). Trimming left V 0 bases short and J 4 bases short, with 7 bases between. This CDR3 is built from 13 residues. In germline, CDR1 is SGHRS, CDR2 YFSETQ. The CDR3 spells CASSLDTGTEAFF. The DNA of the CDR3 is TGCGCCAGCAGCTTGGATACAGGCACTGAAGCTTTCTTT.

This rearrangement joins TRBV6-1 to TRBJ2-2; D gene ambiguous. This CDR3 contains 14 residues. The germline V gene has CDR1 MNHNS and CDR2 SASEGT. Trimming removed 5 bases from V and 6 bases from J, with 13 bases in between. In nucleotides, the CDR3 is TGTGCCAGCAGTTACGGGCTAGGAGCCGGGGAGCTGTTTTTT. Amino acid sequence: CASSYGLGAGELFF.

This clonotype has a count of ten or more. The chain carries TRBV6-2 or TRBV6-3 and TRBJ2-7; TRBD1 aligns across 8 bases. Germline CDR1 and CDR2: MNHEY and SVGEGT. The CDR3 loop spans 16 amino acids. Unmatched junction bases numbered 9, after V lost 2 bases and J lost 3 bases. CDR3 bases: TGTGCCAGCAGTTACCCCCCCGGGACAGGAAACTACGAGCAGTACTTC. Amino acid sequence: CASSYPPGTGNYEQYF.

This clonotype showed up just a few times. The chain links TRBV20-1 to TRBJ2-5, with D unresolved. Trimming removed 3 bases from V and 4 bases from J, with 6 bases in between. This CDR3 is built from 11 residues. CDR1 and CDR2 from the germline V gene are DFQATT and SNEGSKA (reference sequence). Here the CDR3 reads CSASPGETQYF. In DNA, the CDR3 is TGCAGTGCTAGCCCAGGAGAGACCCAGTACTTC.

The V and J genes are TRBV25-1 and TRBJ1-6; TRBD1 aligns across 8 bases. Germline CDR1 is MGHDK and CDR2 is SYGVNS. The CDR3 has 15 residues. J gave up 14 bases and V 3 bases, and 12 bases lay outside the gene matches. DNA of the CDR3: TGTGCCAGCAGTGATCCCGGGACAGGAGATCTGGCCCTCCACTTT. It yields the protein CASSDPGTGDLALHF.

Ten or more counts support this clonotype. This rearrangement joins TRBV6-6 to TRBJ1-1; D possibly corresponds to TRBD1 (6 bases). The CDR3 sequence is 23 residues long. The germline gives CDR1 MNHNY, CDR2 SVGAGI (reference sequence). Trimming pared 0 bases from V and 6 bases from J, leaving 38 bases between. This chain's CDR3 is CASSYSGDMPPSAKIHTIPEAFF. The CDR3 DNA reads TGTGCCAGCAGTTACTCCGGGGACATGCCGCCTTCCGCCAAAATTCATACCATTCCTGAAGCTTTCTTT.

The V call is TRBV9, the J call TRBJ1-2; the match to TRBD1 covers 8 bases. The CDR3 covers 17 residues. Germline assignment: CDR1 SGDLS and CDR2 YYNGEE. V shed 4 bases and J 2 bases; nucleotides not matched to a gene: 13. The CDR3 nucleotides are TGTGCCAGCAGCCGAAGCAGGGGACAGGAAAACAACTATGGCTACACCTTC. It translates to CASSRSRGQENNYGYTF.

This clonotype was seen a few times. The chain uses TRBV12-3 or TRBV12-4 and TRBJ1-3; unclear D gene. V was shortened by 3 bases and J by 0 bases, with 12 bases between the two germline ends. This CDR3 has 16 residues. CDR3 residues: CASSFSGGSSGNTIYF. In DNA form, the CDR3 reads TGTGCCAGCAGTTTCAGCGGCGGGAGCTCTGGAAACACCATATATTTT.

This clonotype was seen only a few times. A much larger clone lies a single base off, so this may be a read error. The chain uses TRBV2 and TRBJ2-1; D perhaps matches TRBD2 (6 bases). Germline assignment: CDR1 SNHLY and CDR2 FYNNEI. This CDR3 spans 12 amino acids. The chain's CDR3 is CASSALAYERFF. The CDR3 DNA reads TGTGCCAGCAGTGCACTAGCTTATGAGCGGTTCTTC.

The table lists this clonotype with many counts. The CDR3 here is CASSFATRGGSQYF. DNA of the CDR3: TGCGCCAGCAGCTTCGCAACAAGAGGGGGGTCGCAGTATTTT. The rearrangement uses TRBV5-1 and TRBJ2-3; D may correspond to TRBD1 or TRBD2 (6 bases each). From germline, CDR1 is SGHRS and CDR2 YFSETQ. The CDR3 loop spans 14 amino acids. V was trimmed by 2 bases and J by 10 bases, leaving 17 bases between them.

This clonotype was seen at least ten times. V usage is TRBV25-1 and J usage is TRBJ2-5; 12 nucleotides agree with TRBD2. This CDR3 comprises 19 residues. V lost 2 bases to trimming and J lost 3 bases; unmatched junction nucleotides: 13. CDR1 MGHDK and CDR2 SYGVNS come from the germline V gene. The CDR3 is CASSELPRASGRGEETQYF. Here the CDR3 DNA reads TGTGCCAGCAGTGAACTCCCGCGGGCTAGCGGGAGGGGTGAAGAGACCCAGTACTTC.

Of note for this clonotype: This may arise from a read error, as a much more abundant clone is one base away. V and J are TRBV2 and TRBJ2-1, with a tentative D call TRBD2 (6 bases). The germline V and J ends were trimmed by 6 bases and 8 bases, with 23 bases remaining between them. CDR1 SNHLY and CDR2 FYNNEI come from the germline V gene. The CDR3 length is 16 residues. The CDR3 here is CASRMTTGSVGDEQFF. The CDR3 nucleotides are TGTGCCAGCAGGATGACTACCGGGAGTGTTGGCGATGAGCAGTTCTTC.

The chain links TRBV25-1 to TRBJ2-2, with D perhaps matching TRBD1 (5 bases). The V and J ends lost 2 bases and 4 bases respectively, with 8 bases between them. This CDR3 has 14 amino acids. Per the germline V gene, CDR1 is MGHDK and CDR2 is SYGVNS. The CDR3 here is CASSEPDSTGELFF. CDR3 sequence (DNA): TGTGCCAGCAGTGAACCCGACAGCACCGGGGAGCTGTTTTTT.

This clonotype was detected many times. The genes are TRBV11-2 and TRBJ2-4, with D hard to call. The ends were cut back, 1 base at V and 7 bases at J, with 14 bases in the middle. Germline V gene data show CDR1 as SGHAT and CDR2 as FQNNGV. This CDR3 is built from 15 residues. The CDR3 loop reads CASSLGQERWNIQYF. The CDR3 DNA is TGTGCCAGCAGCTTAGGGCAGGAGCGCTGGAACATTCAGTACTTC.

This clonotype was detected ten times or more. This chain joins TRBV11-2 and TRBJ2-7; TRBD2 matches at 9 bases. Trimming cost V 5 bases and J 1 base; bases outside gene matches: 9. Germline assignment: CDR1 SGHAT and CDR2 FQNNGV. The CDR3 runs to 16 residues. This chain's CDR3 is CASSTARLAASYEQYF. The CDR3 DNA reads as TGTGCCAGCAGCACAGCCCGACTAGCGGCTTCCTACGAGCAGTACTTC.

The gene calls are TRBV29-1 and TRBJ2-4; 7 bases agree with TRBD2. V gave up 4 bases and J gave up 7 bases; unmatched junction bases: 10. This CDR3 comprises 14 residues. Germline V gene lookup returns CDR1 SQVTM and CDR2 ANQGSEA. This chain's CDR3 is CSVGEGTRRNIQYF. The CDR3 DNA follows: TGCAGCGTTGGGGAGGGGACCAGGAGGAACATTCAGTACTTC.

The V call is TRBV10-3, the J call TRBJ2-3, with D unclear. V dropped 2 bases and J dropped 0 bases, with 6 bases sitting between them. CDR1 and CDR2 (germline): ENHRY, SYGVKD. This CDR3 contains 14 residues. The CDR3: CAISEQVSTDTQYF. The CDR3 bases are TGTGCCATCAGTGAGCAGGTTAGCACAGATACGCAGTATTTT.

Comments on this clonotype: At one end, the junction sequence differs from germline, possibly due to a read error. This sequence joins TRBV12-3 or TRBV12-4 and TRBJ2-2; D gene uncertain. The CDR3 runs to 14 residues. This chain's CDR3 is CASGRFANIGELFF. CDR3 nucleotides: TGTGCCAGCGGTAGGTTCGCGAACATCGGGGAGCTGTTTTTT.

The gene calls are TRBV6-1 and TRBJ1-3; 7 nucleotides line up with TRBD1. CDR3 length: 16 residues. V shed 6 bases, J shed 2 bases, and the junction held 10 bases outside the gene matches. Germline loops: CDR1 MNHNS, CDR2 SASEGT. The CDR3 DNA sequence: TGTGCCAGCAGCCTCCTTGGACAGGCGGCTGGAAACACCATATATTTT. Protein product: CASSLLGQAAGNTIYF.

The gene calls are TRBV10-2 and TRBJ2-7; 9 bases are a match to TRBD2. The CDR3 consists of 14 residues. Trimming cost V 5 bases and J 2 bases; bases outside gene matches: 4. Germline loops: CDR1 WSHSY, CDR2 SAAADI. The CDR3 is CASSSGRKPYEQYF. CDR3 bases: TGCGCCAGCAGTAGCGGGAGGAAACCCTACGAGCAGTACTTC.

This clonotype has more than one count but fewer than ten. A read error may be the cause here, since a much bigger clone is one base away. This chain joins TRBV2 and TRBJ1-1, with D unresolved. CDR1 and CDR2 from the germline V gene are SNHLY and FYNNEI. The CDR3 loop spans 14 amino acids. V was trimmed by 3 bases and J by 4 bases, leaving 12 bases between them. The CDR3: CASSDILRGTEAFF. The CDR3 DNA reads as TGTGCCAGCAGTGACATTCTTCGGGGCACTGAAGCTTTCTTT. The full variable domain, completed using reference TRBV2 and TRBJ1-1, is EPEVTQTPSHQVTQMGQEVILRCVPISNHLYFYWYRQILGQKVEFLVSFYNNEISEKSEIFDDQFSVERPDGSNFTLKIRSTKLEDSAMYFCASSDILRGTEAFFGQGTRLTVV.

In its sample, this clonotype was seen many times. V usage is TRBV11-3 and J usage is TRBJ2-3, with D perhaps matching TRBD2 (5 bases). CDR3 length equals 14 residues. CDR1 is SGHNT and CDR2 is YENEEA in the germline V gene. The V and J ends lost 5 bases and 1 base respectively, with 10 bases between them. The CDR3 protein is CASSQDSGTDTQYF. DNA for the CDR3: TGTGCCAGCAGCCAGGACTCGGGCACAGATACGCAGTATTTT.

This clonotype appeared many times. V gene TRBV20-1 combines with J gene TRBJ1-6; D remains ambiguous. From germline, CDR1 is DFQATT and CDR2 SNEGSKA (reference sequence). The CDR3 extends over 12 amino acids. V lost 1 base and J 7 bases, leaving 5 bases between the germline ends. The CDR3 loop is CSARVMNSPLHF. CDR3 DNA sequence: TGCAGTGCTAGAGTGATGAATTCACCCCTCCACTTT.

This clonotype was seen repeatedly, ten times or more. The chain carries TRBV20-1 and TRBJ2-1, with 14 bases fitting TRBD2. Germline V gene data show CDR1 as DFQATT and CDR2 as SNEGSKA (reference sequence). This CDR3 comprises 16 residues. V dropped 5 bases and J dropped 1; count of bases not matched to a gene: 4. CDR3 coding DNA: TGCAGTGCTGGGACTAGCGGGAGTGCGTCCTACAATGAGCAGTTCTTC. Its translation is CSAGTSGSASYNEQFF.

V usage is TRBV18 and J usage is TRBJ1-6; 9 bases match TRBD1. CDR1 and CDR2 (germline): KGHSH, LQKENI. The CDR3 loop spans 15 amino acids. The trim removed 3 bases at V and 11 bases at J, leaving 8 bases unmatched. DNA for the CDR3: TGTGCCAGCTCACCGCGGGGACAGGGAATCGCACCCCTCCACTTT. Its protein is CASSPRGQGIAPLHF.

To note about this clonotype: One junction end disagrees with the germline gene, perhaps due to a read error. V usage is TRBV30 and J usage is TRBJ2-7; the D gene is possibly TRBD1 (5 bases). The CDR3 length is 13 residues. Germline assignment: CDR1 GTSNPN and CDR2 SVGIG (reference sequence). In nucleotides, the CDR3 is TGTGCCTGGAGTGTAGACAGTACCTACAAGCAGTACTTC. Its translation: CAWSVDSTYKQYF.

This clonotype came up a few times. The gene calls are TRBV27 and TRBJ1-2; TRBD1 matches at 7 bases. The V segment lost 5 bases and the J segment 5 bases; nucleotides outside the gene matches: 17. The CDR3 is 17 residues long. Germline values: CDR1 MNHEY, CDR2 SMNVEV (reference sequence). The CDR3 here is CASSRYRDSDWEYGYTF. Here the CDR3 DNA reads TGTGCCAGCAGTCGATACCGGGACAGCGACTGGGAGTATGGCTACACCTTC.